This T cell receptor (beta chain) was retrieved from a study of cytomegalovirus exposure and HLA in healthy donors. Study-wide background: The roughly 130 validation repertoires used the same platform as the roughly 700 first-cohort repertoires (as reported by a later analysis).

The assay was immunoSEQ multiplex PCR, and TCRdb's table has in-frame clones only and misses some. This sample has some 340,000 clones; around 87% occur once, and the top ten carry 0.95% to 1.5%. The study, taken as a whole, reports: Specificity for CMV antigens was confirmed in vitro for three of the CMV-associated chains. High sensitivity and specificity were reportedly achieved when the classifier diagnosed cytomegalovirus status.

A note on this clone: What it binds is not known.

This TCR was recovered from a woman aged 25 to 39 in good health and CMV-seropositive. Specimen: PBMCs.

Written as DNA, the CDR3 is TGTGCCAGCAGTTCTCCTATAGCGGCCGGGGAGACCCAGTACTTC. Protein product: CASSSPIAAGETQYF. The gene calls are TRBV27 and TRBJ2-5, with D possibly matching TRBD2 (6 bases). V dropped 4 bases and J dropped 5 bases, with 17 bases sitting between them. The CDR3 has 15 amino acids. Germline CDR1 reads MNHEY; CDR2 reads SMNVEV (reference sequence).